One sample yielded the 23 T cell receptor beta chains listed below, sequenced in a study of beta chain features in type 1 diabetes. Every isolated RNA sample was fully reverse transcribed, so sequencing captured expressed TCRB transcripts. Repertoires were generated with immunoSEQ multiplex PCR, while TCRdb's copy carries only in-frame clones and drops some. The table shows about 260,000 clones, with around 21% occurring only once. Whole-study results and caveats: Within each of all four CD4+ subsets, Type 1 diabetes patients had TCRB CDR3s that were moderately but significantly shorter.

Their target antigens are unknown. The sample was naive CD4+ T cells from blood. These receptors were obtained from a woman aged 40 to 55 with type 1 diabetes.

This clone came up a few times. V gene TRBV6-5 combines with J gene TRBJ2-5; D possibly corresponds to TRBD1 (5 bases). The CDR3 contains 15 residues. V was shortened by 7 bases and J by 4 bases, with 19 bases between the two germline ends. The V gene's germline CDR1 is MNHEY and CDR2 SVGAGI. The DNA for the CDR3 is TGTGCCAGCACCGATTCCCAGGACAATGCAGAGACCCAGTACTTC. It yields the protein CASTDSQDNAETQYF.

There are a few counts of this clone. V is TRBV28 and J is TRBJ2-3; no definite D call. The CDR3 spans 17 residues. The V end was cut by 3 bases, the J end by 2 bases, with 18 bases between. Germline V CDR1 and CDR2: MDHEN, SYDVKM. The DNA for the CDR3 is TGTGCCAGCAGTTTGCGTACTCCCCGGAGTGACACAGATACGCAGTATTTT. This translates into CASSLRTPRSDTDTQYF.

This sequence joins TRBV19 and TRBJ2-7; 7 positions agree with TRBD1. Losses at the gene ends were 4 bases for V and 3 bases for J; bases not matched to a gene: 3. Germline V lookup: CDR1 LNHDA, CDR2 SQIVND (reference sequence). CDR3 length: 13 amino acids. CDR3 amino acids: CASSNSGGYEQYF. The CDR3 bases are TGTGCCAGTAGTAATTCAGGGGGCTACGAGCAGTACTTC.

This clone was seen a handful of times. The chain combines TRBV23-1 with TRBJ2-7, with 8 positions matching TRBD1. TRBV23-1 is noted as an ORF with a role that remains uncertain. The CDR3 spans 16 residues. V lost 0 bases, J lost 3 bases, and 7 bases stayed unmatched. CDR3 region: CASSQSRTGKIYEQYF. The CDR3 region has the DNA TGCGCCAGCAGTCAATCCAGGACAGGGAAAATCTACGAGCAGTACTTC.

This clone was detected only a few times. This chain links TRBV7-9 with TRBJ1-1; no firm D call. Germline V gives CDR1 SEHNR, CDR2 FQNEAQ (reference sequence). The CDR3 has 12 amino acids. Trimming cost V 5 bases and J 6 bases, with 10 bases left between them. The CDR3 sequence is CASSPPYSEAFF. Written as DNA, the CDR3 is TGTGCCAGCAGCCCCCCTTACTCTGAAGCTTTCTTT.

Only a few counts were recorded for this clone. V and J are TRBV7-9 and TRBJ1-1; D is uncertain. Trimming removed 7 bases from V and 8 bases from J, with 20 bases in between. The CDR3 loop spans 14 amino acids. Per the germline V gene, CDR1 is SEHNR and CDR2 is FQNEAQ (reference sequence). The CDR3 DNA sequence: TGTGCCAGCAACCTTGAGGTCACCACTAGGGAAGCTTTCTTT. Its protein product is CASNLEVTTREAFF. Filled out from reference TRBV7-9 and TRBJ1-1, the complete variable domain reads DTGVSQNPRHKITKRGQNVTFRCDPISEHNRLYWYRQTLGQGPEFLTYFQNEAQLEKSRLLSDRFSAERPKGSFSTLEIQRTEQGDSAMYLCASNLEVTTREAFFGQGTRLTVV.

The chain combines TRBV25-1 with TRBJ2-3; no firm D call. This CDR3 comprises 14 residues. In germline, CDR1 is MGHDK, CDR2 SYGVNS. V gave up 4 bases and J gave up 2 bases, with 10 bases separating them. For the CDR3, the DNA is TGTGCCAGCAGTGCCCTCCAGGACACAGATACGCAGTATTTT. As protein: CASSALQDTDTQYF.

This clone was seen a handful of times. The chain uses TRBV4-2 and TRBJ1-1; D not resolved. Germline V gene sequence: CDR1 LGHNA, CDR2 YNFKEQ. V shed 1 base and J shed 1 base, with 13 bases lying between them. The CDR3 is 16 residues long. In DNA, the CDR3 is TGTGCCAGCAGCCAAGTAGGCGGTGGAGCGAACACTGAAGCTTTCTTT. It is translated as CASSQVGGGANTEAFF.

This clone appeared a few times. The rearrangement links TRBV2 to TRBJ2-2, with 8 bases fitting TRBD2. The CDR3 has 15 residues. CDR1 is SNHLY and CDR2 is FYNNEI in the germline V gene. Trimming at V came to 6 bases and at J to 7 bases, leaving 10 bases not matched to a gene. The CDR3 region is CASSREFGGDGELFF. The CDR3 nucleotides are TGTGCCAGCAGCAGGGAGTTCGGGGGGGACGGGGAGCTGTTTTTT.

This clone was counted only a few times. Within the sample, other DNA sequences also encode this same CDR3. The rearrangement joins TRBV30 to TRBJ2-5, with D unclear. The V end lost 0 bases, the J end lost 3 bases, and 5 bases lay between the germline ends. In germline, CDR1 is GTSNPN, CDR2 SVGIG (reference sequence). The length of the CDR3 is 12 residues. CDR3 residues: CAWSVLEETQYF. The DNA of the CDR3 is TGTGCCTGGAGTGTACTGGAAGAGACCCAGTACTTC.

This chain connects TRBV27 to TRBJ1-5, with TRBD1 as a possible D gene (6 bases). There are 13 residues in the CDR3. Per the germline V gene, CDR1 is MNHEY and CDR2 is SMNVEV (reference sequence). The V end was cut by 11 bases, the J end by 2 bases, with 13 bases between. This CDR3 reads CAVGNRGNQPQHF. The CDR3 DNA follows: TGTGCCGTTGGGAACAGGGGCAATCAGCCCCAGCATTTT.

This clone has just a few counts. V and J are TRBV30 and TRBJ2-2; the D is unclear. The germline V gene has CDR1 GTSNPN and CDR2 SVGIG (reference sequence). The CDR3 extends over 13 amino acids. V was shortened by 2 bases and J by 1 base, with 5 bases between the two germline ends. DNA for the CDR3: TGTGCCTGGAGTAAGAGGAACACCGGGGAGCTGTTTTTT. Translation: CAWSKRNTGELFF.

The rearrangement uses TRBV30 and TRBJ1-1, with D tentatively TRBD1 (5 bases). This CDR3 region has 12 residues. Germline V gene lookup returns CDR1 GTSNPN and CDR2 SVGIG (reference sequence). V dropped 7 bases and J dropped 4 bases, with 13 bases sitting between them. For the CDR3, the DNA is TGTGCCTCGTCCCCCGGGGGCACTGAAGCTTTCTTT. This translates into CASSPGGTEAFF.

This clone was picked up a small number of times. The chain combines TRBV4-1 with TRBJ2-7, with 8 bases matching TRBD1. V shed 0 bases and J 2 bases; nucleotides not matched to a gene: 9. CDR3 length equals 17 residues. Germline V lookup: CDR1 MGHRA, CDR2 YSYEKL. CDR3 region: CASSQDPGTGAPYEQYF. The DNA for the CDR3 is TGCGCCAGCAGCCAAGACCCCGGGACAGGTGCCCCCTACGAGCAGTACTTC.

A few counts support this clone. The chain recombines TRBV18 with TRBJ2-7, with 8 bases matching TRBD2. The CDR3 runs 13 residues. Trimming cost V 6 bases and J 4 bases; bases outside gene matches: 5. Germline V gene sequence: CDR1 KGHSH, CDR2 LQKENI. This CDR3 reads CASSPAGGYEQYF. The CDR3, as DNA: TGTGCCAGCTCGCCGGCGGGGGGTTACGAGCAGTACTTC.

This rearrangement joins TRBV7-9 to TRBJ1-2, with 9 nucleotides matching TRBD1. Losses at the gene ends were 0 bases for V and 7 bases for J; bases not matched to a gene: 6. The germline V gene encodes CDR1 SEHNR and CDR2 FQNEAQ (reference sequence). The CDR3 spans 15 residues. This CDR3 is CASSLAPDRGFGYTF. Here the CDR3 DNA reads TGTGCCAGCAGCTTAGCTCCGGACAGGGGCTTTGGCTACACCTTC.

This clone was counted a few times. This chain joins TRBV9 and TRBJ2-1; D uncertain. The CDR3 runs to 16 residues. Trimming removed 0 bases at V and 0 bases at J, with 10 bases between. The germline V gene has CDR1 SGDLS and CDR2 YYNGEE. The CDR3 DNA follows: TGTGCCAGCAGCGTAGAAGTTACGAGCTCCTACAATGAGCAGTTCTTC. The encoded protein is CASSVEVTSSYNEQFF.

The rearrangement uses TRBV20-1 and TRBJ2-7; a weak D match, TRBD2 (6 bases). V dropped 3 bases and J dropped 6 bases, with 9 bases sitting between them. Germline CDR1 reads DFQATT; CDR2 reads SNEGSKA (reference sequence). The CDR3 has 11 residues. CDR3: CSASAGLEQYF. CDR3 bases: TGCAGTGCTAGTGCGGGGCTCGAGCAGTACTTC.

This clone was seen a few times. The chain has TRBV29-1 and TRBJ2-1; 8 bases are a match to TRBD1. The J segment lost 5 bases and the V segment lost 6 bases, leaving 12 bases of the junction unmatched. This CDR3 comprises 15 residues. Per the germline V gene, CDR1 is SQVTM and CDR2 is ANQGSEA. In DNA form, the CDR3 reads TGCAGCGTGTGGACATCAGGACAGGGCAACAATGAGCAGTTCTTC. This translates into CSVWTSGQGNNEQFF.

This clone occurred once. This chain uses TRBV7-6 with TRBJ2-1; 8 bases fit TRBD1. The CDR3 consists of 15 residues. The J segment lost 3 bases and the V segment lost 5 bases, leaving 6 bases of the junction unmatched. Germline lookup yields CDR1 SGHVS and CDR2 FNYEAQ. The CDR3 DNA reads as TGTGCCAGCAGCCGGACAGGGTTAGGCTACAATGAGCAGTTCTTC. It codes for CASSRTGLGYNEQFF.

This clone was observed a few times. The chain is built from TRBV4-1 and TRBJ1-5; tentative D call: TRBD1 (5 bases). This CDR3 has 14 amino acids. The V gene lost 3 bases and the J gene lost 2 bases, with 8 bases spanning the gap. Per germline, CDR1 MGHRA and CDR2 YSYEKL. CDR3 region: CASSHGGGNQPQHF. CDR3 nucleotides: TGCGCCAGCAGCCACGGGGGTGGCAATCAGCCCCAGCATTTT.

There are a few counts of this clone. The chain employs TRBV28 and TRBJ1-6; possibly TRBD1 for D (5 bases). Trimming took 5 bases from V and 7 from J, leaving 12 bases between them. There are 14 residues in the CDR3. The germline CDR1 and CDR2 sequences are MDHEN and SYDVKM. CDR3 sequence: CASSPPPGNSPLHF. CDR3 sequence (DNA): TGTGCCAGCAGTCCGCCACCAGGGAATTCACCCCTCCACTTT.

The gene calls are TRBV4-1 and TRBJ2-7, with D possibly TRBD2 on 5 matching bases. V lost 5 bases and J 1 base, leaving 15 bases between the germline ends. Germline lookup yields CDR1 MGHRA and CDR2 YSYEKL. The CDR3 covers 15 residues. The CDR3 region has the DNA TGCGCCAGCAGCGCGAGGAGGCCCGGGTCCTACGAGCAGTACTTC. Its translation: CASSARRPGSYEQYF.